Detailed here is one T cell receptor beta chain. No antigen is known for it. Germline V CDR1 and CDR2: KGHDR, SFDVKD. V was pared by 3 bases and J by 4 bases, with 4 bases of the junction left unmatched. The CDR3 consists of 14 residues. This sample is part of a study of response to subunit inactivated influenza vaccine. TCRdb passed the RT-PCR reads through MiXCR, listing each CDR3 protein once. This table holds a few hundred thousand distinct CDR3 sequences, 14% found once. Study outcomes and limitations: The authors proposed limited new T cell recruitment per seasonal influenza vaccination.

The material was PBMCs from blood, obtained 12 days after vaccination. V usage is TRBV24-1 and J usage is TRBJ1-1, with 7 bases aligning to TRBD1. This clonotype originated in a man aged 45-65 years who received an inactivated influenza vaccine. This chain's CDR3 is CATSDMDRSTEAFF. DNA for the CDR3: TGTGCCACCAGTGATATGGACAGGAGCACTGAAGCTTTCTTT.